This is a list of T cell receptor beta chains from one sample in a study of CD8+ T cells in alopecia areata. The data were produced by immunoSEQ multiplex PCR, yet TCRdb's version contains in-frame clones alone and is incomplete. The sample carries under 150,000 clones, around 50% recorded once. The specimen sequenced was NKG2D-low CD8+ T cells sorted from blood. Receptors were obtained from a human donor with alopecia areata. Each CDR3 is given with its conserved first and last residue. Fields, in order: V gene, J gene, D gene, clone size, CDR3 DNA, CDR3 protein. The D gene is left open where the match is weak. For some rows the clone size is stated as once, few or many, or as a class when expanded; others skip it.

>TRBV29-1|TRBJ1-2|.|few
TGCAGCGTGCCGCAGTGGGGTAGTAACTATGGCTACACCTTC
CSVPQWGSNYGYTF
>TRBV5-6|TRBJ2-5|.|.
TGTGCCAGCAGCACACAGGGAGGCGAGACCCAGTACTTC
CASSTQGGETQYF
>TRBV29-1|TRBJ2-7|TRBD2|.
TGCAGCGTCTTACTAGCGGAATCTTACGAGCAGTACTTC
CSVLLAESYEQYF
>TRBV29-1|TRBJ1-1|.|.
TGCAGCGTTGAAGGTTCGCTGACTGGGGCTTTCTTT
CSVEGSLTGAFF
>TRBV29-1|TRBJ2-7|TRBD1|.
TGCAGCGTTAGACAGGGAGAGGCCTACGAGCAGTACTTC
CSVRQGEAYEQYF
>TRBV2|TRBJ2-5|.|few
TGTGCCAGCAGTGCCTATCAAGAGACCCAGTACTTC
CASSAYQETQYF
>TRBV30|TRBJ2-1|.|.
TGTGCCTGGAGTGTATCCGCGGTTAATGAGCAGTTCTTC
CAWSVSAVNEQFF
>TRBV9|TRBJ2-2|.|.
TGTGCCAGCAGCCCTGAAGGCCTCACCAACACCGGGGAGCTGTTTTTT
CASSPEGLTNTGELFF
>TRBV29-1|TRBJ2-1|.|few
TGCAGCGTTGGGACAGTGTATGAGCAGTTCTTC
CSVGTVYEQFF
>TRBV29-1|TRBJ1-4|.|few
TGCAGCGTTGAATGGTACGGTCGGGATGAAAAACTGTTTTTT
CSVEWYGRDEKLFF
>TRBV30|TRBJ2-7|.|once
TGTGCCTGGAGTTCAGACTCCTACGAGCAGTACTTC
CAWSSDSYEQYF
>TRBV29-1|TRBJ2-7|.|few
TGCAGCGCTGCGACTGGAGGTGCTGACGAGCAGTACTTC
CSAATGGADEQYF
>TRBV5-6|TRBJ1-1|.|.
TGTGCCAGCAGCTTGGTTATGAACACTGAAGCTTTCTTT
CASSLVMNTEAFF
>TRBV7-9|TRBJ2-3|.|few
TGTGCCAGCAGGAGCGGAAACACAGATACGCAGTATTTT
CASRSGNTDTQYF
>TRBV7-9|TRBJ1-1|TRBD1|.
TGTGCCAGCAGCTCCCCCGGGACAGCGAACACTGAAGCTTTCTTT
CASSSPGTANTEAFF
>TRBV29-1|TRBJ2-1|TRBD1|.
TGCAGCGTACCTGAAGGGGGACAGGGGTACAATGAGCAGTTCTTC
CSVPEGGQGYNEQFF
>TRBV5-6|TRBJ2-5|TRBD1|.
TGTGCCAGCAGATCCGGGACAGAAGAGACCCAGTACTTC
CASRSGTEETQYF
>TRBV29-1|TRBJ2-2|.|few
TGCAGCGCTCCCTTCAGGGAGACCGGGGAGCTGTTTTTT
CSAPFRETGELFF
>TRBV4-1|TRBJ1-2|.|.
TGCGCCAGCAGCCAAGAGGGCATGGCTTATGGCTACACCTTC
CASSQEGMAYGYTF
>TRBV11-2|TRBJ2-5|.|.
TGTGCCAGCAGCTTAAGGGGGGTCCAGGCTCGGGAGACCCAGTACTTC
CASSLRGVQARETQYF
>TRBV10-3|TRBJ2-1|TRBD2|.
TGTGCCATCGGGCCTAGCGGGGGGACCTCCTCCTACAATGAGCAGTTCTTC
CAIGPSGGTSSYNEQFF
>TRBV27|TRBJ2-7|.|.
TGTGCCAGCAGTGGAACTGACGAGCAGTACTTC
CASSGTDEQYF
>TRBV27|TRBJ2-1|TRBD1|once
TGTGCCAGCAGTTTCGGCAGGGGGCCGTACAATGAGCAGTTCTTC
CASSFGRGPYNEQFF
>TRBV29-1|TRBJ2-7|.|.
TGCAGCGTTGAAACAAGAGCCTACGAGCAGTACTTC
CSVETRAYEQYF
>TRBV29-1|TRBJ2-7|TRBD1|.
TGCAGCGCTGGGACAGGTTCCAACTACGAGCAGTACTTC
CSAGTGSNYEQYF
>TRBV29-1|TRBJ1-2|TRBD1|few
TGCAGCGTTGGGACAGGGGGCTATGGCTACACCTTC
CSVGTGGYGYTF
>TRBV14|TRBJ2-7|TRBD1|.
TGTGCCAGCAGCCAAGGTCGGGACAGGGGGCTCTACGAGCAGTACTTC
CASSQGRDRGLYEQYF
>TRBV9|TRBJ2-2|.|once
TGTGCCAGCAGCGTAGCAGAGGTGGCCGGGGAGCTGTTTTTT
CASSVAEVAGELFF
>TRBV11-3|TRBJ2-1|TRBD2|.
TGTGCCAGCAACAGCTTTCGCCTGACTAGCGGGGGACTTGATGAGCAGTTCTTC
CASNSFRLTSGGLDEQFF
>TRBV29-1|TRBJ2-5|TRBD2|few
TGCAGCGTTGAATCCGGGGAGGGACTTCAACCGGAGACCCAGTACTTC
CSVESGEGLQPETQYF
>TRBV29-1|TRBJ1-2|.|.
TGCAGCGTGGAGGCCTATGGCTACACCTTC
CSVEAYGYTF
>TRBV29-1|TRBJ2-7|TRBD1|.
TGCAGCGTTGAAGGGTACAGGGGTAACTCCTACGAGCAGTACTTC
CSVEGYRGNSYEQYF
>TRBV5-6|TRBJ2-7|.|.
TGTGCCAGCAGCCAGGACTCCAACACCTACGAGCAGTACTTC
CASSQDSNTYEQYF
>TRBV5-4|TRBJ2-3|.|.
TGTGCCAGCAGCTGGGACGGAGAATTGTATACGCAGTATTTT
CASSWDGELYTQYF
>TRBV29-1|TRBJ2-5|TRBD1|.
TGCAGCTCCGGGGAAGGGGGCCTCGAGACCCAGTACTTC
CSSGEGGLETQYF